This record covers a single TCR beta chain. Clones were sequenced by immunoSEQ multiplex PCR, and TCRdb holds only the in-frame ones, with some missing. The sample has 75,000 to 90,000 clones, about 80% seen once; the top ten hold around 12%. The entry originates in a study of blood T cell repertoires in COVID-19. Material: peripheral blood. The TCR was taken from a woman aged 40 to 50 with active or convalescent COVID-19.

The CDR3 region is CAISRQGEDYGYTF. The CDR3 region has the DNA TGTGCCATCAGTCGACAGGGGGAGGACTATGGCTACACCTTC. V is TRBV10-3 and J is TRBJ1-2; 9 nucleotides align to TRBD1. Trimming cost V 5 bases and J 3 bases; bases outside gene matches: 4. CDR1 is ENHRY and CDR2 is SYGVKD in the germline V gene. The CDR3 length is 14 residues.